This record concerns one T cell receptor (beta chain) sequence. Its matching antigen is unknown. Looked up from germline, CDR1 is KGHSH and CDR2 is LQKENI. Trimming shortened V by 1 base and J by 7 bases, and 13 bases separated the two germline ends. The CDR3 contains 15 residues. This specimen belongs to a study of blood T cells in healthy people across ages. For the second PCR, which ran for about 7 to 11 cycles, a sample-barcoded 5' primer and a J-beta primer mix were used. Each CDR3 protein gets one entry after TCRdb re-called the 5' RACE reads with MiXCR. The sample records around 1,000,000 distinct CDR3 sequences, more than 30% being singletons. General study findings and limits: Naive T cell percentage showed a strong correlation with TCR beta diversity.

The sequence derives from a man between 18 and 29 years old in good health. The chain couples TRBV18 to TRBJ1-4, with a weak D call TRBD1 (5 bases). The sequenced sample consisted of blood. The CDR3 region is CASSPRKGGAEKLFF. CDR3 sequence (DNA): TGTGCCAGCTCACCACGTAAGGGAGGGGCTGAAAAACTGTTTTTT.